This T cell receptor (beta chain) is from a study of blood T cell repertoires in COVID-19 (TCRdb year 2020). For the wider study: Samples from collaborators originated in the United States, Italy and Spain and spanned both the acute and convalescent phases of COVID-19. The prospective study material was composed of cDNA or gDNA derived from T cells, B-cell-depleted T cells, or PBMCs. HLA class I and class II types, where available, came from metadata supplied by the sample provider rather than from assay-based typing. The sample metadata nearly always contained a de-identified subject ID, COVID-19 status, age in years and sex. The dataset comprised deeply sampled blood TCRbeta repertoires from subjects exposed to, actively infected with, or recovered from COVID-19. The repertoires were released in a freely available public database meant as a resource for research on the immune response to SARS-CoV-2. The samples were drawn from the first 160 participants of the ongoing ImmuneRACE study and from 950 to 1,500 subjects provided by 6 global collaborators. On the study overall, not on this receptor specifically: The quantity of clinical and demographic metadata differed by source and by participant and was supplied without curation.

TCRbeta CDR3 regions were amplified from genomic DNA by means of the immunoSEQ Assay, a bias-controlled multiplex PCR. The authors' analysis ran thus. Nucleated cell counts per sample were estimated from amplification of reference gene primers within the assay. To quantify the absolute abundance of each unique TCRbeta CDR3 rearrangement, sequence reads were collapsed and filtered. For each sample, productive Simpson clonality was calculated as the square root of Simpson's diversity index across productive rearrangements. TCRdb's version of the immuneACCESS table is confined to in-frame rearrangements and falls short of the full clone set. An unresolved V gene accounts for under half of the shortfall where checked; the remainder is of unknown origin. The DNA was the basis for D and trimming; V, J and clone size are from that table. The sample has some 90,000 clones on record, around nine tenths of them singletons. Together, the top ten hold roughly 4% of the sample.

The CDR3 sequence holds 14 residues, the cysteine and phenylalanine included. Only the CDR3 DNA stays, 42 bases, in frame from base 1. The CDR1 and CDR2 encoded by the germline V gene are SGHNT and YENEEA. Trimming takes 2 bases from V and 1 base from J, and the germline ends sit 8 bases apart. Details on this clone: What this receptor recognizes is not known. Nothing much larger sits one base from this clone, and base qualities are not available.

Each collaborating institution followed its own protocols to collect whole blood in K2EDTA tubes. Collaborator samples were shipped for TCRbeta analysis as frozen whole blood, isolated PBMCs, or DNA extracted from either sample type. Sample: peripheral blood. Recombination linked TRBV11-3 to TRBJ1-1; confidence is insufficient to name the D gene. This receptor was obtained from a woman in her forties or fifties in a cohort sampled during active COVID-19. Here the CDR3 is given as CASSLRGRNTEAFF. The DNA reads TGTGCCAGCAGCTTACGGGGAAGGAACACTGAAGCTTTCTTT.